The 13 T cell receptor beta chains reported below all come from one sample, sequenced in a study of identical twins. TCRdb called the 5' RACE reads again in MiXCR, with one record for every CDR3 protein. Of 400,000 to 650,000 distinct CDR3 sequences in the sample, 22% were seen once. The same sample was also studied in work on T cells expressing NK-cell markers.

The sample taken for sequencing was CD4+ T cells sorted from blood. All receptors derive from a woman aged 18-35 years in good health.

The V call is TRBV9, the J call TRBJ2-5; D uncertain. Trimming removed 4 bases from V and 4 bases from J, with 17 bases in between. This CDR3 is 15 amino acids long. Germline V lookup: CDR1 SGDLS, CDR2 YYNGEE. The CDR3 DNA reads TGTGCCAGCAGCTCTCAGCTAGTGCGTGGAGAGACCCAGTACTTC. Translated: CASSSQLVRGETQYF.

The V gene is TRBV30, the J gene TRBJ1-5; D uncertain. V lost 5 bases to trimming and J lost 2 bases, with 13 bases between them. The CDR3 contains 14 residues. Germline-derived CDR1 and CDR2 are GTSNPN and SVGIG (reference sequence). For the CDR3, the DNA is TGTGCCTGGGGCGATTTATTGGGCAATCAGCCCCAGCATTTT. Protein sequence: CAWGDLLGNQPQHF.

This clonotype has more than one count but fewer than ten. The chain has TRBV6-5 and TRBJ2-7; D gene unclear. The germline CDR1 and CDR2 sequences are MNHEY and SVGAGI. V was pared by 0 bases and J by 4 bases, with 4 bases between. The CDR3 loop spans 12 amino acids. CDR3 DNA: TGTGCCAGCAGTTACTCGATGTACGAGCAGTACTTC. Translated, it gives CASSYSMYEQYF.

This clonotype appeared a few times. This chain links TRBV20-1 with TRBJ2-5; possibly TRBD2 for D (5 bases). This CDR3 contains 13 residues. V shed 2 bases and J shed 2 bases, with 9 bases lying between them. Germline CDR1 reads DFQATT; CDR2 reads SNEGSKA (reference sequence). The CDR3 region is CSARTGIQETQYF. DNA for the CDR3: TGCAGTGCTAGAACGGGGATTCAAGAGACCCAGTACTTC.

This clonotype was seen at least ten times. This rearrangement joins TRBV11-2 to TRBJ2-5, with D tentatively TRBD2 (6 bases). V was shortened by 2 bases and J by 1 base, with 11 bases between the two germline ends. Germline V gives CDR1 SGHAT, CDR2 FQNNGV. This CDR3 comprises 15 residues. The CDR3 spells CASSLSGSGQETQYF. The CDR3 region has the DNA TGTGCCAGCAGCTTATCGGGTAGCGGCCAAGAGACCCAGTACTTC.

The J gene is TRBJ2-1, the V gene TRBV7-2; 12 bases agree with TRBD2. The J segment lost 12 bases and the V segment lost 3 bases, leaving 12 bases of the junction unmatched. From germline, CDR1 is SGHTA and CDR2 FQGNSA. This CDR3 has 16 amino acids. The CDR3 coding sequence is TGTGCCAGCAGCTTGGGCGGGACTAGCGGGCTTCGGGCGCAGTTCTTC. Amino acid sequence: CASSLGGTSGLRAQFF.

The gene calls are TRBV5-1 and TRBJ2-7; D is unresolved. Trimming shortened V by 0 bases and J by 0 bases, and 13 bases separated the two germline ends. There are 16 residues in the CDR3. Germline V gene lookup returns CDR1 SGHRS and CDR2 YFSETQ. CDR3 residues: CASSLVAGSSSYEQYF. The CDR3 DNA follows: TGCGCCAGCAGCTTGGTGGCCGGGTCGAGCTCCTACGAGCAGTACTTC.

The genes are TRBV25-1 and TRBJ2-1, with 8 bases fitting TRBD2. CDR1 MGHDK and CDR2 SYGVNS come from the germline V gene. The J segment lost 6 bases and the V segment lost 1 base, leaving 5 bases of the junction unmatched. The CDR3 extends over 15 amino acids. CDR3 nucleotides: TGTGCCAGCAGTGAATCGTACGGGGGGGTCAATGAGCAGTTCTTC. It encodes CASSESYGGVNEQFF.

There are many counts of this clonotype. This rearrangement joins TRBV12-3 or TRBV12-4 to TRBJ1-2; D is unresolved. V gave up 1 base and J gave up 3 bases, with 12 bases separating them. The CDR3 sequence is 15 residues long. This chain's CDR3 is CASSLGRTMDYGYTF. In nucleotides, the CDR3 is TGTGCCAGCAGTTTAGGACGGACCATGGACTATGGCTACACCTTC.

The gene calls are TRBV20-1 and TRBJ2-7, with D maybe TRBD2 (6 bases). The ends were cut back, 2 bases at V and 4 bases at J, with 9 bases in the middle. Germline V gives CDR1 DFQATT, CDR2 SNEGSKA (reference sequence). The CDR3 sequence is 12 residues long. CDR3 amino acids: CSARKTSYEQYF. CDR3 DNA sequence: TGCAGTGCTAGAAAGACTAGTTACGAGCAGTACTTC.

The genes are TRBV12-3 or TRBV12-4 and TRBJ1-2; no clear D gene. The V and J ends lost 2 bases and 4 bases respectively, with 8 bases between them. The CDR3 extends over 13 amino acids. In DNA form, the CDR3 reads TGTGCCAGCAGTTTAAGGAGACCCTATGGCTACACCTTC. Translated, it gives CASSLRRPYGYTF.

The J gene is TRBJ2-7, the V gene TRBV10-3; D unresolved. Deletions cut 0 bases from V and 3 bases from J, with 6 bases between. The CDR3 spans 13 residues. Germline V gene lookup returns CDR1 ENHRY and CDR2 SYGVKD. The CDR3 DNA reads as TGTGCCATCAGTGAGTCTGGGATCTACGAGCAGTACTTC. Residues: CAISESGIYEQYF.

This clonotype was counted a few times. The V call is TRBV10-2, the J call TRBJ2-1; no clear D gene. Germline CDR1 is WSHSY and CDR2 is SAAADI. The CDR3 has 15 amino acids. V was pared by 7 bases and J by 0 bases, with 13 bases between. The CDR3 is CASNPALSSYNEQFF. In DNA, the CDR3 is TGCGCCAGCAACCCAGCTCTAAGCTCCTACAATGAGCAGTTCTTC.